Listed below are T cell receptor beta chains from one sample, sequenced in a study of blood T cell repertoires in COVID-19. Data came from immunoSEQ multiplex PCR; TCRdb stores just in-frame clones and leaves some out. The profile shows more than 400,000 clones, 80% to 90% of them singletons. Sequenced sample: peripheral blood. The receptor set was obtained from a human donor in a cohort sampled during active COVID-19. Each CDR3 is given with its conserved first and last residue. D genes are given only for firm matches. The size entry is marked missing in some rows and otherwise reads once, few, many or a size class.

TRBJ2-1	TRBV6-4	-	TRBD2	CASSDWGSGRPSNEQFF	TGTGCCAGCAGTGACTGGGGTAGCGGGAGGCCCAGCAATGAGCAGTTCTTC
TRBJ2-1	TRBV18	-	TRBD1	CASSEGQGASYNEQFF	TGTGCCAGCTCAGAGGGACAGGGGGCCTCCTACAATGAGCAGTTCTTC
TRBJ2-1	TRBV29-1	-	-	CSSTRATEQFF	TGCAGCTCAACGAGGGCAACGGAGCAGTTCTTC
TRBJ2-5	TRBV15	-	TRBD1	CATSRDRQGSETQYF	TGTGCCACCAGCAGAGATCGACAGGGGAGTGAGACCCAGTACTTC
TRBJ1-1	TRBV2	-	TRBD1	CARTTGRTEAFF	TGTGCCAGGACGACAGGGAGGACTGAAGCTTTCTTT
TRBJ2-1	TRBV27	-	-	CASNDRGSYNEQFF	TGTGCCAGCAATGACCGGGGGTCCTACAATGAGCAGTTCTTC
TRBJ2-2	TRBV25-1	-	-	CASTTTVPTGELFF	TGTGCCAGCACCACGACAGTGCCCACCGGGGAGCTGTTTTTT
TRBJ2-5	TRBV5-4	-	-	CASKDGRAGLQETQYF	TGTGCCAGCAAGGACGGGAGAGCGGGTCTGCAAGAGACCCAGTACTTC
TRBJ1-4	TRBV20-1	-	-	CSAFGNEKLFF	TGCAGTGCTTTCGGGAATGAAAAACTGTTTTTT
TRBJ2-7	TRBV20-1	-	-	CSASRGGPYEQYF	TGCAGTGCTAGTAGGGGGGGACCCTACGAGCAGTACTTC
TRBJ1-2	TRBV12-3/TRBV12-4	once	-	CASSLSGAGYTF	TGTGCCAGCAGCCTCAGCGGGGCGGGCTACACCTTC
TRBJ1-1	TRBV24-1	few	TRBD1	CATPKDRGNTEAFF	TGTGCCACTCCAAAGGACAGGGGGAACACTGAAGCTTTCTTT
TRBJ1-2	TRBV11-2	-	TRBD1	CASSLNTGGSGYTF	TGTGCCAGCAGCTTAAACACAGGGGGCAGTGGCTACACCTTC
TRBJ1-2	TRBV30	-	TRBD1	CAWSVLGTGVGYTF	TGTGCCTGGAGTGTACTAGGGACAGGGGTAGGCTACACCTTC
TRBJ1-2	TRBV18	-	-	CASSPVDSYGYTF	TGTGCCAGCTCACCCGTCGACAGCTATGGCTACACCTTC
TRBJ2-5	TRBV19	-	TRBD1	CASSIALFRGQETQYF	TGTGCCAGTAGTATAGCGCTCTTCAGGGGGCAAGAGACCCAGTACTTC
TRBJ1-5	TRBV18	-	TRBD1	CASSLLGTGLFGNQPQHF	TGTGCCAGCTCACTGCTAGGGACAGGTTTATTTGGCAATCAGCCCCAGCATTTT
TRBJ1-4	TRBV9	-	-	CASSAAEGRDWGKLFF	TGTGCCAGCAGCGCTGCCGAGGGACGGGACTGGGGGAAACTGTTTTTT
TRBJ2-7	TRBV9	-	TRBD2	CASSAAPMAGAEKYF	TGTGCCAGCAGCGCCGCCCCAATGGCGGGAGCCGAGAAGTACTTC
TRBJ2-2	TRBV7-2	-	TRBD1	CASSIRQGNTGELFF	TGTGCCAGCAGCATTAGACAGGGAAACACCGGGGAGCTGTTTTTT
TRBJ2-1	TRBV4-3	-	TRBD2	CASSQAGGLTEQFF	TGCGCCAGCAGCCAAGCGGGAGGGCTGACGGAGCAGTTCTTC
TRBJ1-2	TRBV12-5	-	-	CASGRDISYGYTF	TGTGCTAGTGGGAGAGATATTTCCTATGGCTACACCTTC
TRBJ2-3	TRBV4-1	few	-	CASSQEGGKGTDTQYF	TGCGCCAGCAGCCAAGAAGGGGGAAAGGGCACAGATACGCAGTATTTT
TRBJ2-4	TRBV28	-	TRBD1	CASRDAQGMGAKNIQYF	TGTGCCAGCAGGGACGCACAGGGGATGGGAGCCAAAAACATTCAGTACTTC
TRBJ1-4	TRBV6-1	-	-	CASREREKLFF	TGTGCCAGCAGGGAGAGGGAAAAACTGTTTTTT
TRBJ2-6	TRBV7-3	-	TRBD1	CASSLTGTGVSGANVLTF	TGTGCCAGCAGCTTGACCGGGACAGGTGTCTCTGGGGCCAACGTCCTGACTTTC
TRBJ1-5	TRBV4-2	-	-	CASSLDRTDQPQHF	TGTGCCAGCAGCCTCGACAGAACAGATCAGCCCCAGCATTTT
TRBJ1-1	TRBV30	-	-	CAWATTGTEAFF	TGTGCCTGGGCTACTACAGGTACTGAAGCTTTCTTT
TRBJ1-5	TRBV4-2	-	TRBD1	CASSPTYRGRVDQPQHF	TGTGCCAGCAGCCCTACTTACAGGGGTAGGGTCGATCAGCCCCAGCATTTT
TRBJ2-2	TRBV29-1	-	TRBD1	CSVEDHPGQGFRRELFF	TGCAGCGTTGAAGATCACCCGGGACAGGGATTTAGGAGGGAGCTGTTTTTT
TRBJ2-7	TRBV6-6	-	-	CASSYSLGTSYEQYF	TGTGCCAGCAGTTACTCGCTAGGTACCTCCTACGAGCAGTACTTC
TRBJ1-5	TRBV2	-	TRBD1	CASNTGTGGSQPQHF	TGTGCCAGCAATACCGGGACAGGGGGTAGTCAGCCCCAGCATTTT
TRBJ1-6	TRBV2	-	-	CASSITGRIRNSPLHF	TGTGCCAGCAGCATAACAGGGCGAATACGGAATTCACCCCTCCACTTT
TRBJ2-1	TRBV3-1/TRBV3-2	once	TRBD2	CASSQEGGWVAGVDNEQFF	TGTGCCAGCAGCCAAGAAGGTGGATGGGTAGCGGGAGTGGACAATGAGCAGTTCTTC
TRBJ2-5	TRBV3-1/TRBV3-2	-	TRBD2	CASSQDHSPHSGNRETQYF	TGTGCCAGCAGCCAAGATCATTCCCCCCATAGCGGGAATCGAGAGACCCAGTACTTC
TRBJ2-1	TRBV23-1	once	TRBD2	CASSPPGAGWGKVSDEQFF	TGCGCCAGCAGTCCACCAGGAGCGGGATGGGGTAAGGTAAGCGATGAGCAGTTCTTC
TRBJ2-7	TRBV7-2	-	-	CASSLAPSSYEQYF	TGTGCCAGCAGCTTAGCTCCTAGTAGCTACGAGCAGTACTTC
TRBJ1-5	TRBV10-3	-	-	CAIGQSNQPQHF	TGTGCCATCGGGCAGAGCAATCAGCCCCAGCATTTT
TRBJ2-5	TRBV10-3	-	TRBD1	CAIRGTGAQETQYF	TGTGCCATCAGAGGGACAGGGGCACAAGAGACCCAGTACTTC
TRBJ2-7	TRBV7-8	-	TRBD1	CASSQDRGPSEQYF	TGTGCCAGCAGCCAAGACAGGGGACCCAGCGAGCAGTACTTC
TRBJ2-7	TRBV19	-	TRBD1	CASSRQGIYEQYF	TGTGCCAGTAGTAGACAGGGGATATACGAGCAGTACTTC
TRBJ2-7	TRBV24-1	-	-	CATSPTGNEQYF	TGTGCCACCAGCCCCACAGGGAACGAGCAGTACTTC
TRBJ2-3	TRBV10-3	-	TRBD1	CAISDPSETGRADTQYF	TGTGCCATCAGTGACCCCTCCGAGACAGGGCGGGCAGATACGCAGTATTTT
TRBJ1-2	TRBV30	-	TRBD1	CAWGQGRGYGYTF	TGTGCCTGGGGACAGGGTAGGGGCTATGGCTACACCTTC
TRBJ2-3	TRBV5-1	-	TRBD1	CASSPYRGDTQYF	TGCGCCAGCAGCCCCTACAGGGGAGATACGCAGTATTTT
TRBJ2-7	TRBV11-3	-	TRBD2	CASSPRGRQYEQYF	TGTGCCAGCAGCCCGCGGGGGAGGCAATACGAGCAGTACTTC
TRBJ2-5	TRBV7-3	-	-	CASSLYGRVQETQYF	TGTGCCAGCAGCTTATATGGCAGGGTCCAAGAGACCCAGTACTTC
TRBJ2-7	TRBV12-5	once	-	CASANGVSYEQYF	TGTGCTAGTGCAAACGGGGTCTCCTACGAGCAGTACTTC
TRBJ2-5	TRBV7-8	-	-	CASSLGSRVDETQYF	TGTGCCAGCAGCTTAGGGTCGAGGGTAGACGAGACCCAGTACTTC
TRBJ2-3	TRBV2	-	TRBD2	CASSSSVAGIFTDTQYF	TGTGCCAGCAGTTCCTCGGTAGCGGGGATTTTCACAGATACGCAGTATTTT
TRBJ1-1	TRBV7-9	-	-	CASSPDSEAFF	TGTGCCAGCAGTCCGGACAGTGAAGCTTTCTTT
TRBJ2-1	TRBV7-2	-	TRBD2	CASSFGGGGRTNEQFF	TGTGCCAGCAGCTTCGGGGGGGGCGGGAGGACCAATGAGCAGTTCTTC
TRBJ2-1	TRBV5-4	-	-	CASSLGTTFREQFF	TGTGCCAGCAGCTTGGGGACTACTTTTCGTGAGCAGTTCTTC
TRBJ1-1	TRBV7-6	-	-	CASSLLGGQPVVNTEAFF	TGTGCCAGCAGCCTGCTGGGGGGGCAACCCGTAGTGAACACTGAAGCTTTCTTT
TRBJ2-5	TRBV10-2	-	-	CASSGAGRQETQYF	TGCGCCAGCAGTGGGGCGGGGAGGCAAGAGACCCAGTACTTC
TRBJ1-2	TRBV19	-	-	CASRIPSSYGYTF	TGTGCCAGTAGGATCCCCAGTTCCTATGGCTACACCTTC
TRBJ1-2	TRBV7-5	-	-	CARTPAAPTGGAYGYTF	TGTGCCAGAACCCCCGCGGCCCCGACAGGGGGGGCCTATGGCTACACCTTC
TRBJ2-1	TRBV5-1	-	-	CASSLVITSGVEQFF	TGCGCCAGCAGCCTAGTTATCACTAGTGGGGTTGAGCAGTTCTTC
TRBJ2-7	TRBV5-1	-	TRBD1	CASSLVPGGRYEQYF	TGCGCCAGCAGCTTGGTGCCAGGGGGCCGCTACGAGCAGTACTTC
TRBJ1-1	TRBV29-1	-	-	CSPYKPVGTEAFF	TGCAGCCCTTACAAACCTGTTGGCACTGAAGCTTTCTTT